The next 15 T cell receptor beta chains were all read from a single sample in a study of cytomegalovirus exposure and HLA in healthy donors. Primers for the PCR totalled 60 Vbeta and 13 Jbeta. Here immunoSEQ multiplex PCR was the method, and the copy in TCRdb shows in-frame clones only, minus some. Counted here are around 140,000 clones, approximately 71% occurring once; the ten biggest clones make up about 3.5%. The specimen sequenced was PBMCs. Receptors were obtained from a man aged 35-49 years in good health and CMV-seronegative.

This chain links TRBV2 with TRBJ2-1; D may be TRBD1 (5 bases). Germline CDR1 reads SNHLY; CDR2 reads FYNNEI. Trimming took 7 bases from V and 5 from J, leaving 9 bases between them. The CDR3 sequence is 12 residues long. The CDR3: CASNIQDNEQFF. CDR3 nucleotides: TGTGCCAGCAATATACAGGACAATGAGCAGTTCTTC.

The V gene is TRBV5-1, the J gene TRBJ2-3, with 15 bases identical to TRBD2. CDR1 and CDR2 (germline): SGHRS, YFSETQ. The CDR3 consists of 16 residues. V lost 4 bases and J lost 4; bases outside the gene matches: 4. The CDR3 here is CASSPGLAGGADTQYF. CDR3 nucleotides: TGCGCCAGCAGCCCTGGACTAGCGGGGGGGGCAGATACGCAGTATTTT.

This clone has just one count. The J gene is TRBJ2-5, the V gene TRBV29-1; TRBD1 matches 12 bases. The CDR3 spans 15 residues. Germline V gene lookup returns CDR1 SQVTM and CDR2 ANQGSEA. Germline trimming cut 4 bases from V and 3 bases from J; bases unmatched to any gene: 6. The CDR3 DNA reads TGCAGCGTTGCGGGGGACAGGGGGCATGAAGAGACCCAGTACTTC. This encodes CSVAGDRGHEETQYF.

The V call is TRBV19, the J call TRBJ2-5, with a tentative D call TRBD1 (6 bases). V lost 4 bases and J 1 base, leaving 10 bases between the germline ends. The V gene's germline CDR1 is LNHDA and CDR2 SQIVND (reference sequence). The CDR3 is 14 amino acids. CDR3 nucleotides: TGTGCCAGTAGTAGAGGGACAAGCCAAGAGACCCAGTACTTC. Its translation is CASSRGTSQETQYF.

CDR3 DNA sequence: TGTGCCAGCAGCCCGCCTGAGCGGGGGGGCTCCTACAATGAGCAGTTCTTC. Residues: CASSPPERGGSYNEQFF. The chain recombines TRBV7-2 with TRBJ2-1; 10 bases are shared with TRBD2. The CDR3 contains 17 residues. J gave up 0 bases and V 5 bases, and 7 bases lay outside the gene matches. Germline V CDR1 and CDR2: SGHTA, FQGNSA.

In DNA form, the CDR3 reads TGTGCCAGCAGTTCGGTGGGCAATCAGCCCCAGCATTTT. Protein sequence: CASSSVGNQPQHF. The chain has TRBV6-1 and TRBJ1-5; D unresolved. From germline, CDR1 is MNHNS and CDR2 SASEGT. The CDR3 runs 13 residues. V was shortened by 5 bases and J by 2 bases, with 7 bases between the two germline ends.

This clone appeared a single time. The DNA for the CDR3 is TGCGCCAGCAGCGGGCAATTGACTGGCGGGGGGGATACGCAGTATTTT. This codes for CASSGQLTGGGDTQYF. The genes are TRBV5-1 and TRBJ2-3; 8 bases are a match to TRBD2. Germline assignment: CDR1 SGHRS and CDR2 YFSETQ. Trimming cost V 4 bases and J 6 bases; bases outside gene matches: 13. CDR3 size: 16 residues.

This clone was recorded a few times. The V call is TRBV5-4, the J call TRBJ2-6; D call uncertain. V lost 4 bases and J 6 bases, leaving 5 bases between the germline ends. Per the germline V gene, CDR1 is SGHNT and CDR2 is YYREEE (reference sequence). CDR3 size: 12 residues. The CDR3 DNA is TGTGCCAGCAGCCCCCAGGCCAACGTCCTGACTTTC. It yields the protein CASSPQANVLTF.

This clone was recorded once. The chain links TRBV25-1 to TRBJ1-5, with no clear D. Germline CDR1 and CDR2: MGHDK and SYGVNS. Trimming pared 3 bases from V and 7 bases from J, leaving 13 bases between. This CDR3 has 14 amino acids. The CDR3 reads CASSDYSGWQPQHF. DNA of the CDR3: TGTGCCAGCAGTGATTACAGTGGGTGGCAGCCCCAGCATTTT.

This clone was recorded a few times. The rearrangement uses TRBV27 and TRBJ1-6, with a weak D call TRBD1 (5 bases). In germline, CDR1 is MNHEY, CDR2 SMNVEV (reference sequence). The ends were cut back, 5 bases at V and 4 bases at J, with 12 bases in the middle. CDR3 length equals 15 residues. CDR3: CASSSRVMYNSPLHF. The CDR3 coding sequence is TGTGCCAGCAGTAGCAGGGTTATGTATAATTCACCCCTCCACTTT.

J is TRBJ2-3 and V is TRBV7-8; weak D call: TRBD1 (6 bases). The V gene lost 0 bases and the J gene lost 6 bases, with 19 bases spanning the gap. Germline CDR1 SGHVS, CDR2 FQNEAQ. There are 17 residues in the CDR3. The CDR3 region is CASSLAGLGERGDTQYF. As DNA, the CDR3 is TGTGCCAGCAGCTTAGCAGGTCTGGGTGAGAGGGGGGATACGCAGTATTTT.

The CDR3 sequence is CASSFRGVEAFF. The DNA for the CDR3 is TGTGCCAGCAGCTTCCGGGGTGTTGAAGCTTTCTTT. The V call is TRBV5-4, the J call TRBJ1-1; D uncertain. Germline V lookup: CDR1 SGHNT, CDR2 YYREEE (reference sequence). V was trimmed by 2 bases and J by 7 bases, leaving 9 bases between them. The CDR3 totals 12 residues.

V usage is TRBV2 and J usage is TRBJ2-7, with 7 nucleotides matching TRBD1. There are 12 residues in the CDR3. Unmatched junction bases numbered 0, after V lost 3 bases and J lost 4 bases. CDR1 and CDR2 (germline): SNHLY, FYNNEI. CDR3 region: CASSDRGYEQYF. CDR3 DNA sequence: TGTGCCAGCAGTGACAGGGGGTACGAGCAGTACTTC.

V and J are TRBV27 and TRBJ2-7; no reliable D call. This CDR3 comprises 15 residues. V was pared by 6 bases and J by 1 base, with 16 bases between. The germline V gene has CDR1 MNHEY and CDR2 SMNVEV (reference sequence). CDR3 sequence reads: CASSRLLAASYEQYF. The CDR3 DNA is TGTGCCAGCAGCCGGTTATTAGCCGCTTCCTACGAGCAGTACTTC.

V is TRBV7-3 and J is TRBJ2-3; D gene unclear. V lost 5 bases to trimming and J lost 2 bases, with 11 bases between them. Per germline, CDR1 SGHTA and CDR2 FQGTGA. This CDR3 has 14 residues. The CDR3 reads CASSSLGLTDTQYF. The DNA of the CDR3 is TGTGCCAGCAGCAGCCTGGGCCTCACAGATACGCAGTATTTT.